This T cell receptor beta chain was identified during a study of CD8+ T cells in alopecia areata. Study overall: Those patients who were treated received oral tofacitinib, which was given at 5 to 10 mg twice daily for moderate-to-severe alopecia areata. Tofacitinib dosing lasted 6 to 18 months, which was then followed by 6 months off drug. Findings and caveats of the study: Lesional tissue from the scalp (especially in alopecia totalis/universalis) showed higher clonality than normal scalp.

Extracted RNA was reverse transcribed, and the resulting cDNA served as sequencing template. Using immunoSEQ multiplex PCR, the repertoire was profiled, and TCRdb retains in-frame clones only, with some absent. The repertoire has around 130,000 clones, approximately 58% of them found once; the top ten carry 4.5%. As to this clone: Its antigen is still unknown.

The TCR was taken from a human donor with alopecia areata. The material sequenced was CD4+ T cells sorted from blood, taken at week 0.

CDR3 sequence (DNA): TGTGCCAGCAGTTACTCAGGGGACAGGGTGGATTCACCCCTCCACTTT. As protein: CASSYSGDRVDSPLHF. This rearrangement joins TRBV6-6 to TRBJ1-6; 9 bases agree with TRBD1. There are 16 residues in the CDR3. V lost 0 bases, J lost 8 bases, and 5 bases stayed unmatched. The germline V gene has CDR1 MNHNY and CDR2 SVGAGI (reference sequence).